The rows below give T cell receptor beta chains drawn from one sample of a study of blood T cell repertoires in COVID-19. Libraries were prepared by immunoSEQ multiplex PCR; TCRdb keeps only in-frame clonotypes and omits some of them. Of about 360,000 clones listed, less than 90% are singletons. Material: peripheral blood. The origin of the receptors is a woman aged 60 to 75 with COVID-19, enrolled during active disease. Each CDR3 is given with its conserved first and last residue. Fields, in order: D gene, J gene, V gene, CDR3 DNA, CDR3 protein. A D gene is named only where the DNA matches it firmly.

>-|TRBJ1-1|TRBV7-9
TGTGCCAGCAGCTTTCAAGGCAGTCAGGGCACTGAAGCTTTCTTT
CASSFQGSQGTEAFF
>-|TRBJ1-1|TRBV5-1
TGCGCCAGCAGCTTGGAGTGGCCTGAAGCTTTCTTT
CASSLEWPEAFF
>TRBD1|TRBJ2-3|TRBV5-1
TGCGCCAGCAGCGGACAGGGTAGGAGGGATACGCAGTATTTT
CASSGQGRRDTQYF
>-|TRBJ1-1|TRBV5-1
TGCGCCAGCAGCAGGACCCCAGGGGTGGTGGTGAACACTGAAGCTTTCTTT
CASSRTPGVVVNTEAFF
>-|TRBJ1-3|TRBV11-2
TGTGCCAGCAGCGACAGGTCAGCTGGAAACACCATATATTTT
CASSDRSAGNTIYF
>-|TRBJ2-7|TRBV13
TGTGCCAGCAGCCTGTGGGGTCGAGGGAGCTCCTACGAGCAGTACTTC
CASSLWGRGSSYEQYF
>-|TRBJ1-5|TRBV19
TGTGCCAGTAGTATAAGCATTCAGCCCCAGCATTTT
CASSISIQPQHF
>TRBD1|TRBJ1-4|TRBV7-7
TGTGCCAGCAGCTTAGCGCCTATAGGCGGACAGGGACCTCGGAAACTGTTTTTT
CASSLAPIGGQGPRKLFF
>TRBD2|TRBJ2-7|TRBV13
TGTGCCAGCAGCGACCGTGGAGCCGCGGGGGGGACCCGGCAGTACTTC
CASSDRGAAGGTRQYF
>-|TRBJ2-6|TRBV30
TGTGCCTGGAGTCCGGTAGCGGGACAGGGTTTTCCTGGGGCCAACGTCCTGACTTTC
CAWSPVAGQGFPGANVLTF